The entry below gives a single TCR beta chain sequence along with its context. The record originates from a study of blood T cell repertoires in COVID-19. Clones were sequenced by immunoSEQ multiplex PCR, and TCRdb holds only the in-frame ones, with some missing. In the table there are roughly 220,000 clones, around 90% of which are singletons. The receptor was derived from a man between 60 and 75 years old with acute or convalescent COVID-19. Sequences were obtained from peripheral blood.

CDR3 DNA: TGTGCCAGCTCACCCGTCCTTAGCAATCAGCCCCAGCATTTT. Its protein is CASSPVLSNQPQHF. This chain connects TRBV18 to TRBJ1-5; D uncertain. From germline, CDR1 is KGHSH and CDR2 LQKENI. The CDR3 is made up of 14 amino acids. The ends were cut back, 3 bases at V and 0 bases at J, with 6 bases in the middle.